These T cell receptor beta chains were read from a single sample in a study of blood T cell repertoires in COVID-19. Produced via immunoSEQ multiplex PCR; TCRdb's table is partial and in-frame only. The sample has a few hundred thousand clones; over 75% are singletons. The sequenced sample consisted of peripheral blood. The receptors here all came from a woman in her 50s who had recovered from COVID-19. The CDR3 runs from the conserved cysteine through the conserved F or W. A D gene is named only where the DNA matches it firmly. Rows give clone size only sometimes, using once, few, many, or a class for an expanded clone.

TRBJ2-3 TRBV29-1 14 TRBD2 . CSAESGGTTDTQYF TGCAGCGCTGAATCGGGGGGGACCACAGATACGCAGTATTTT
TRBJ1-5 TRBV19 13 . . CASRAGRGQPQHF TGTGCCAGTAGGGCGGGGAGGGGTCAGCCCCAGCATTTT
TRBJ2-7 TRBV10-3 14 . . CATEKGGGPSEQYF TGTGCTACGGAGAAGGGGGGAGGGCCTTCCGAGCAGTACTTC
TRBJ2-2 TRBV2 14 TRBD2 once CASSSGRAPGELFF TGTGCCAGCAGTAGCGGGAGGGCCCCCGGGGAGCTGTTTTTT
TRBJ1-1 TRBV3-1/TRBV3-2 14 . . CASSQVGGSTEAFF TGTGCCAGCAGCCAAGTTGGGGGGAGCACTGAAGCTTTCTTT
TRBJ2-4 TRBV6-2/TRBV6-3 15 . . CASSQLIRTVNIQYF TGTGCCAGCAGTCAACTAATTCGGACAGTTAACATTCAGTACTTC
TRBJ2-5 TRBV7-8 11 . once CASSPGETQYF TGTGCCAGCAGCCCGGGGGAGACCCAGTACTTC
TRBJ2-1 TRBV7-2 14 TRBD2 . CASSSLAGGSEQFF TGTGCCAGCAGCTCACTAGCGGGGGGTTCGGAGCAGTTCTTC
TRBJ1-1 TRBV10-3 13 . . CASQGGKNTEAFF TGTGCCTCTCAAGGGGGAAAGAACACTGAAGCTTTCTTT
TRBJ1-1 TRBV5-6 14 . . CASSPQVMNTEAFF TGTGCCAGCAGCCCCCAGGTGATGAACACTGAAGCTTTCTTT
TRBJ1-6 TRBV5-8 15 . few CASSRDISYNSPLHF TGTGCCAGCAGCCGGGACATCTCCTATAATTCACCCCTCCACTTT
TRBJ2-5 TRBV7-2 14 TRBD2 . CASSSGLAWETQYF TGTGCCAGCAGCTCCGGACTAGCGTGGGAGACCCAGTACTTC
TRBJ1-1 TRBV2 13 . . CAIAFRSDTEAFF TGTGCCATCGCCTTCAGGTCGGACACTGAAGCTTTCTTT
TRBJ2-3 TRBV29-1 15 . . CSVIVLSAGADTQYF TGCAGCGTTATTGTCCTCTCGGCAGGGGCCGATACGCAGTATTTT
TRBJ1-2 TRBV7-2 14 TRBD1 . CASSPGQGYYGYTF TGTGCCAGCAGCCCAGGACAGGGATACTATGGCTACACCTTC
TRBJ2-2 TRBV10-3 14 . . CAISEFGNTGELFF TGTGCCATCAGTGAGTTTGGCAACACCGGGGAGCTGTTTTTT
TRBJ2-5 TRBV7-2 17 TRBD1 . CASSARGWQGVQETQYF TGTGCCAGCAGCGCAAGAGGCTGGCAGGGGGTTCAAGAGACCCAGTACTTC
TRBJ1-2 TRBV27 12 . . CASSVVQAGYTF TGTGCCAGCAGCGTGGTACAGGCTGGCTACACCTTC
TRBJ1-2 TRBV28 14 . once CASSTVARHHGYTF TGTGCCAGCAGTACAGTCGCGCGCCATCATGGCTACACCTTC
TRBJ1-2 TRBV4-3 15 . . CASSQDLSGPGGYTF TGCGCCAGCAGCCAAGATCTCAGCGGGCCCGGAGGCTACACCTTC
TRBJ2-6 TRBV9 12 . few CASSALANVLTF TGTGCCAGCAGCGCCTTGGCCAACGTCCTGACTTTC
TRBJ2-3 TRBV7-6 16 TRBD2 . CASSTTSGVRGDTQYF TGTGCCAGCAGCACTACTAGCGGCGTACGGGGGGATACGCAGTATTTT
TRBJ2-1 TRBV27 17 . . CASILSPGGRGYNEQFF TGTGCCAGCATTCTTTCCCCTGGAGGGCGGGGATACAATGAGCAGTTCTTC
TRBJ2-1 TRBV7-2 18 TRBD2 . CASSPFPQRRGGYNEQFF TGTGCCAGCAGCCCCTTCCCCCAGCGGCGGGGGGGCTACAATGAGCAGTTCTTC
TRBJ2-7 TRBV7-2 14 TRBD1 . CASSSGQAPREQYF TGTGCCAGCAGCTCGGGACAGGCCCCCCGCGAGCAGTACTTC
TRBJ2-5 TRBV11-2 14 . . CASNLRGNQETQYF TGTGCCAGCAACCTTCGGGGAAACCAAGAGACCCAGTACTTC
TRBJ2-4 TRBV9 14 . . CASSVGGVKNIQYF TGTGCCAGCAGCGTGGGGGGTGTCAAAAACATTCAGTACTTC
TRBJ2-7 TRBV5-6 15 . . CASSLGQSPKHEQYF TGTGCCAGCAGCTTGGGTCAGTCTCCGAAACACGAGCAGTACTTC
TRBJ2-1 TRBV7-9 16 . . CASSQGFFSSYNEQFF TGTGCCAGCAGCCAGGGATTTTTCAGCTCCTACAATGAGCAGTTCTTC
TRBJ1-4 TRBV28 15 . . CASSTTTATNEKLFF TGTGCCAGCAGTACGACGACAGCAACTAATGAAAAACTGTTTTTT
TRBJ2-5 TRBV6-2/TRBV6-3 14 TRBD1 . CASSQGTAQETQYF TGTGCCAGCAGCCAAGGGACAGCACAAGAGACCCAGTACTTC
TRBJ2-1 TRBV7-6 16 TRBD1 . CASSLRNRGPYNEQFF TGTGCCAGCAGCTTAAGAAACAGGGGGCCTTACAATGAGCAGTTCTTC
TRBJ1-5 TRBV30 15 TRBD1 . CAWDPGQGASQPQHF TGTGCCTGGGATCCGGGACAGGGGGCGAGTCAGCCCCAGCATTTT
TRBJ1-4 TRBV30 11 . . CALGHNEKLFF TGTGCCTTAGGACACAATGAAAAACTGTTTTTT
TRBJ2-3 TRBV5-1 16 TRBD1 . CASSLYPGGSTDTQYF TGCGCCAGCAGCTTGTACCCAGGGGGAAGCACAGATACGCAGTATTTT
TRBJ2-7 TRBV2 14 TRBD1 . CASRGYGTGYEQYF TGTGCCAGCAGGGGTTACGGGACAGGGTACGAGCAGTACTTC
TRBJ2-7 TRBV7-2 14 TRBD1 . CASARWTGPYEQYF TGTGCCAGCGCCAGATGGACAGGTCCGTACGAGCAGTACTTC
TRBJ1-3 TRBV7-2 15 . . CASSPQGFTGNTIYF TGTGCCAGCAGCCCCCAGGGGTTCACTGGAAACACCATATATTTT
TRBJ2-5 TRBV6-1 19 TRBD2 . CASSEVGGGTSLNQETQYF TGTGCCAGCAGTGAAGTAGGCGGGGGGACTAGCCTTAACCAAGAGACCCAGTACTTC
TRBJ1-2 TRBV7-9 15 . . CASSFDLMRIYGYTF TGTGCCAGCAGCTTCGATCTAATGAGGATCTATGGCTACACCTTC
TRBJ1-2 TRBV28 15 TRBD1 . CASSPPGAQGGGYTF TGTGCCAGCAGTCCCCCCGGGGCCCAGGGGGGAGGCTACACCTTC
TRBJ1-5 TRBV6-1 16 TRBD1 . CASREAWTGTDQPQHF TGTGCCAGCAGAGAAGCCTGGACAGGGACAGATCAGCCCCAGCATTTT
TRBJ2-1 TRBV25-1 13 TRBD2 . CASSEGDGSGGIF TGTGCCAGCAGTGAAGGGGACGGCTCGGGGGGAATCTTC
TRBJ2-7 TRBV20-1 12 TRBD1 . CSASNRGQEQYF TGCAGTGCTAGTAACAGGGGGCAAGAGCAGTACTTC
TRBJ2-7 TRBV10-2 14 . . CASSGTGGRYEQYF TGCGCCAGCAGCGGGACAGGCGGGAGATACGAGCAGTACTTC
TRBJ1-3 TRBV19 13 TRBD1 . CASRGQGGNTIYF TGTGCCAGTAGAGGACAGGGGGGAAACACCATATATTTT
TRBJ2-3 TRBV18 15 . . CASFRAGGFGDTQYF TGTGCCAGCTTTCGGGCTGGAGGGTTTGGAGATACGCAGTATTTT
TRBJ1-4 TRBV7-8 13 TRBD1 . CASSPDRGEKLFF TGTGCCAGCAGCCCGGACAGGGGTGAAAAACTGTTTTTT
TRBJ2-7 TRBV7-9 14 TRBD2 . CASFGTLAGGEQYF TGTGCCAGCTTCGGGACGCTAGCGGGAGGCGAGCAGTACTTC
TRBJ1-2 TRBV30 12 . . CVVAPTTPGYTF TGTGTCGTGGCCCCAACGACTCCTGGCTACACCTTC
TRBJ1-2 TRBV6-5 15 . . CASSSGGGISLGYTF TGTGCCAGCAGTTCCGGGGGGGGAATAAGTCTAGGCTACACCTTC